These 24 T cell receptor beta chains came from one sample sequenced in a study of cytomegalovirus exposure and HLA in healthy donors. Researchers ran the PCR with 60 Vbeta and 13 Jbeta primers. The method was immunoSEQ multiplex PCR; TCRdb's version includes in-frame clones alone and lacks a portion of them. The sample yields roughly 69,000 clones, approximately 80% seen once. Input material: PBMCs. The receptors shown here come from a man younger than 35 in good health and CMV-seronegative.

The rearrangement joins TRBV5-4 to TRBJ2-5; the D gene is possibly TRBD1 (5 bases). Trimming took 4 bases from V and 5 from J, leaving 18 bases between them. This CDR3 has 15 amino acids. Germline V lookup: CDR1 SGHNT, CDR2 YYREEE (reference sequence). This chain's CDR3 is CASSPQVNGAETQYF. For the CDR3, the DNA is TGTGCCAGCAGCCCCCAGGTGAATGGGGCGGAGACCCAGTACTTC.

The chain is built from TRBV6-1 and TRBJ1-3, with D hard to call. This CDR3 is 11 amino acids long. Trimming shortened V by 3 bases and J by 10 bases, and 7 bases separated the two germline ends. Germline-derived CDR1 and CDR2 are MNHNS and SASEGT. CDR3 sequence reads: CASSDIRTIYF. CDR3 nucleotides: TGTGCCAGCAGTGACATTAGAACCATATATTTT.

The rearrangement joins TRBV30 to TRBJ2-7, with 7 bases aligning to TRBD1. Germline CDR1 is GTSNPN and CDR2 is SVGIG (reference sequence). This CDR3 is built from 13 residues. Trimming took 3 bases from V and 2 from J; bases not matched to a gene: 4. The CDR3 DNA is TGTGCCTGGAGCGAGGGGGCTACCTACGAGCAGTACTTC. Translation: CAWSEGATYEQYF.

Concerning this clone itself: Its ends do not fully match the called genes, so a read error is possible. This rearrangement joins TRBV7-2 to TRBJ2-3; the D gene is possibly TRBD1 (5 bases). CDR3 length equals 13 residues. Germline V gene data show CDR1 as SGHTA and CDR2 as FQGNSA. The CDR3 sequence is CASNLDRVNTQYF. The CDR3 DNA sequence: TGTGCCAGCAACTTAGACAGAGTAAATACGCAGTATTTT.

V gene TRBV7-2 combines with J gene TRBJ1-4, with TRBD1 matching over 7 bases. V was pared by 4 bases and J by 8 bases, with 7 bases of the junction left unmatched. Germline CDR1 is SGHTA and CDR2 is FQGNSA. The CDR3 length is 14 residues. The CDR3 DNA reads TGTGCCAGCAGCTCTAAACAGGGGATCGAAAAACTGTTTTTT. Translation: CASSSKQGIEKLFF.

This sequence joins TRBV9 and TRBJ1-6; 7 bases line up with TRBD1. The trim removed 1 base at V and 5 bases at J, leaving 12 bases unmatched. CDR1 is SGDLS, CDR2 YYNGEE, per germline. The CDR3 is made up of 18 amino acids. The DNA of the CDR3 is TGTGCCAGCAGCGTACAGGTGTCAGGGGGTTCCGATAATTCACCCCTCCACTTT. Translating gives CASSVQVSGGSDNSPLHF.

This clone came up a few times. The CDR3 DNA reads as TGTGCCTGGAGTGTACTACGGGGAAGCGGGCCCTACGAGCAGTACTTC. Its protein is CAWSVLRGSGPYEQYF. The chain has TRBV30 and TRBJ2-7, with D perhaps TRBD2 (6 bases). The CDR3 has 16 amino acids. The V gene's germline CDR1 is GTSNPN and CDR2 SVGIG (reference sequence). Trimming pared 0 bases from V and 2 bases from J, leaving 17 bases between.

The chain is built from TRBV6-1 and TRBJ2-3; 8 bases are shared with TRBD2. The CDR3 is 14 residues long. Per germline, CDR1 MNHNS and CDR2 SASEGT. The trim removed 9 bases at V and 4 bases at J, leaving 9 bases unmatched. The CDR3: CASGPGLEADTQYF. CDR3 nucleotide sequence: TGTGCCAGTGGGCCGGGACTAGAGGCAGATACGCAGTATTTT.

The gene calls are TRBV5-1 and TRBJ1-6, with 9 bases fitting TRBD1. The CDR3 has 16 residues. The germline V gene has CDR1 SGHRS and CDR2 YFSETQ. V shed 0 bases, J shed 7 bases, and the junction held 5 bases outside the gene matches. The CDR3 reads CASSLAPGQGNSPLHF. CDR3 nucleotide sequence: TGCGCCAGCAGCTTGGCACCCGGACAGGGGAATTCACCCCTCCACTTT. The whole variable domain, filled in from reference TRBV5-1 and TRBJ1-6, reads KAGVTQTPRYLIKTRGQQVTLSCSPISGHRSVSWYQQTPGQGLQFLFEYFSETQRNKGNFPGRFSGRQFSNSRSEMNVSTLELGDSALYLCASSLAPGQGNSPLHFGNGTRLTVT.

The CDR3 reads CASSEDWTGGSQETQYF. The DNA of the CDR3 is TGTGCCAGCAGTGAAGACTGGACAGGGGGAAGTCAAGAGACCCAGTACTTC. The chain recombines TRBV6-1 with TRBJ2-5, with 10 bases identical to TRBD1. V lost 1 base and J lost 2; bases outside the gene matches: 7. The CDR3 contains 17 residues. Per germline, CDR1 MNHNS and CDR2 SASEGT.

V usage is TRBV6-5 and J usage is TRBJ2-3, with TRBD2 matching over 7 bases. The V gene end was trimmed by 5 bases and the J gene end by 4 bases; junction bases not matched to a gene: 6. The CDR3 contains 14 residues. CDR1 is MNHEY and CDR2 is SVGAGI in the germline V gene. The CDR3 loop reads CASSPSRGADTQYF. The CDR3 region has the DNA TGTGCCAGCAGTCCGTCTCGGGGGGCAGATACGCAGTATTTT.

The chain employs TRBV10-3 and TRBJ1-1, with 10 bases fitting TRBD1. The CDR3 totals 15 residues. The ends lost 10 bases at V and 1 base at J; junction bases unmatched: 9. Germline V CDR1 and CDR2: ENHRY, SYGVKD. CDR3 region: CASRTGGMENTEAFF. CDR3 nucleotides: TGTGCCAGCCGGACAGGGGGGATGGAGAACACTGAAGCTTTCTTT.

The chain carries TRBV6-1 and TRBJ2-1; the D gene is possibly TRBD2 (6 bases). Trimming stripped 6 bases from V and 3 bases from J, with 9 bases between. Germline values: CDR1 MNHNS, CDR2 SASEGT. The CDR3 sequence is 13 residues long. The CDR3 sequence: CASRETSYNEQFF. The CDR3 DNA sequence: TGTGCCAGCAGAGAGACTAGCTACAATGAGCAGTTCTTC.

The V gene is TRBV9, the J gene TRBJ1-5; D gene unclear. The CDR3 sequence is 14 residues long. Trimming removed 1 base at V and 0 bases at J, with 5 bases between. Germline V gives CDR1 SGDLS, CDR2 YYNGEE. The CDR3 sequence: CASSVTDSNQPQHF. DNA for the CDR3: TGTGCCAGCAGCGTAACAGATAGCAATCAGCCCCAGCATTTT.

The chain couples TRBV19 to TRBJ2-2; 12 bases line up with TRBD2. The CDR3 is made up of 19 amino acids. V shed 6 bases and J 5 bases; nucleotides not matched to a gene: 16. Germline V gene lookup returns CDR1 LNHDA and CDR2 SQIVND (reference sequence). The CDR3 DNA is TGTGCCAGTAGGTCCCCTCGGCTAGCGGGGGGGAAAATAACCGGGGAGCTGTTTTTT. It codes for CASRSPRLAGGKITGELFF. The whole variable domain, filled in from reference TRBV19 and TRBJ2-2, reads DGGITQSPKYLFRKEGQNVTLSCEQNLNHDAMYWYRQDPGQGLRLIYYSQIVNDFQKGDIAEGYSVSREKKESFPLTVTSAQKNPTAFYLCASRSPRLAGGKITGELFFGEGSRLTVL.

In this sample, this clone turned up a few times. The V gene is TRBV15, the J gene TRBJ2-2; 8 bases agree with TRBD1. The germline CDR1 and CDR2 sequences are LNHNV and YYDKDF (reference sequence). Unmatched junction bases numbered 6, after V lost 0 bases and J lost 6 bases. This CDR3 has 16 amino acids. This CDR3 reads CATSREAGGDAGELFF. In DNA, the CDR3 is TGTGCCACCAGCAGAGAGGCAGGGGGCGACGCCGGGGAGCTGTTTTTT.

The J gene is TRBJ2-5, the V gene TRBV6-6; D perhaps matches TRBD2 (6 bases). Germline V gives CDR1 MNHNY, CDR2 SVGAGI (reference sequence). With 8 bases removed from V and 5 bases from J, the gap between germline ends came to 15 bases. This CDR3 is built from 13 residues. The CDR3 spells CASSAPTSETQYF. The CDR3 DNA reads TGTGCCAGCTCCGCCCCCACTAGCGAGACCCAGTACTTC.

The chain joins TRBV6-4 to TRBJ1-5; TRBD1 is a possible D gene (6 bases). This CDR3 contains 14 residues. In germline, CDR1 is MRHNA, CDR2 SNTAGT. V was trimmed by 7 bases and J by 7 bases, leaving 17 bases between them. The CDR3 nucleotides read TGTGCCAGCACGGAGAGGGGGGGTGGACAGCCCCAGCATTTT. This encodes CASTERGGGQPQHF.

This clone was seen more than once but under ten times. This sequence joins TRBV6-1 and TRBJ2-7, with TRBD1 matching over 11 bases. Germline lookup yields CDR1 MNHNS and CDR2 SASEGT. The V gene end was trimmed by 2 bases and the J gene end by 6 bases; junction bases not matched to a gene: 6. The CDR3 sequence is 15 residues long. This CDR3 reads CASSESPDRGPEQYF. The CDR3, as DNA: TGTGCCAGCAGTGAATCCCCGGACAGGGGGCCCGAGCAGTACTTC.

Details on this clone: At one boundary the junction diverges from the germline segment, which might be a read error. This chain links TRBV7-3 with TRBJ1-2; 9 bases line up with TRBD1. In germline, CDR1 is SGHTA, CDR2 FQGTGA. This CDR3 contains 14 residues. The chain's CDR3 is CASSVTGGNYGYTF. CDR3 DNA: TGTGCCAGCAGCGTAACAGGGGGCAACTATGGCTACACCTTC.

The chain has TRBV29-1 and TRBJ2-7; the D gene is possibly TRBD1 (5 bases). Deletions cut 4 bases from V and 5 bases from J, with 12 bases between. From germline, CDR1 is SQVTM and CDR2 ANQGSEA. The CDR3 covers 12 residues. CDR3 bases: TGCAGCGTTGGATGGGGCCCGGACGAGCAGTACTTC. The encoded protein is CSVGWGPDEQYF.

The J gene is TRBJ1-2, the V gene TRBV6-5; D remains unclear. This CDR3 region has 15 residues. V dropped 8 bases and J dropped 8 bases, with 24 bases sitting between them. From germline, CDR1 is MNHEY and CDR2 SVGAGI. This chain's CDR3 is CASGSGHGEGVGYTF. In DNA form, the CDR3 reads TGTGCCAGCGGTTCGGGTCACGGAGAGGGTGTCGGCTACACCTTC.

This clone was picked up one time. V is TRBV5-6 and J is TRBJ2-7; no clear D gene. CDR1 and CDR2 (germline): SGHDT, YYEEEE. The CDR3 runs 11 residues. The germline V and J ends were trimmed by 0 bases and 7 bases, with 5 bases remaining between them. CDR3 protein: CASSLAGEQYV. Here the CDR3 DNA reads TGTGCCAGCAGCTTGGCCGGGGAGCAGTACGTC.

The chain carries TRBV19 and TRBJ1-2; D remains ambiguous. There are 14 residues in the CDR3. Germline V gene data show CDR1 as LNHDA and CDR2 as SQIVND (reference sequence). V lost 3 bases and J 8 bases, leaving 16 bases between the germline ends. The DNA for the CDR3 is TGTGCCAGTAGTATGGAAAGGCAGGCAGACGGCTACACCTTC. Translating gives CASSMERQADGYTF.